This T cell receptor beta chain was sequenced in a study of blood T cell repertoires in COVID-19. Study summary: Samples taken during acute and convalescent COVID-19 were collected in the United States, Italy and Spain. T cells, B-cell-depleted T cells, or PBMCs supplied cDNA or gDNA.

The germline gives CDR1 SEHNR, CDR2 FQNEAQ (reference sequence). Trimming pared 5 bases from V and 1 base from J, leaving 9 bases between. CDR3 length: 13 amino acids. Measured with immunoSEQ multiplex PCR; TCRdb has only the in-frame clones, and not every one. Found here are some 65,000 clones, about 85% of them singletons; the top ten hold roughly 2.9%. The receptor comes from a man aged 80 or over with acute or convalescent COVID-19. The sample was peripheral blood. V is TRBV7-9 and J is TRBJ2-7; D remains ambiguous. This chain's CDR3 is CASSPHMSYEQYF. The CDR3 DNA sequence: TGTGCCAGCAGCCCCCACATGTCCTACGAGCAGTACTTC.